The 31 T cell receptor beta chains below come from one sample, sequenced in a study of Graves' ophthalmopathy and Graves' hyperthyroidism. Amplification of TCR beta CDR3 regions used RNA transcripts. First-round RT-PCR used HTBI primers; second-round multiplex PCR followed. A single record per CDR3 protein comes from TCRdb applying MiXCR to the multiplex PCR reads. The sample shows over a million distinct CDR3 sequences, approximately 35% of them seen only once. The specimen sequenced was peripheral blood or thyroid tissue (not recorded which). All receptors derive from an adult man with Graves' hyperthyroidism.

Worth noting for this clonotype: Being one base from a much bigger clone, this may be a read error. The chain carries TRBV7-2 and TRBJ2-7; TRBD1 is a possible D gene (5 bases). CDR3 length equals 14 residues. In germline, CDR1 is SGHTA, CDR2 FQGNSA. CDR3 amino acids: CASSFQGIGYERYF. CDR3 nucleotides: TGTGCCAGCAGCTTCCAGGGTATCGGCTACGAGCGGTACTTC. Filled out from reference TRBV7-2 and TRBJ2-7, the complete variable domain reads GAGVSQSPSNKVTEKGKDVELRCDPISGHTALYWYRQSLGQGLEFLIYFQGNSAPDKSGLPSDRFSAERTGGSVSTLTIQRTQQEDSAVYLCASSFQGIGYERYFGPGTRLTVT.

This clonotype was seen more than once but under ten times. The chain is built from TRBV7-3 and TRBJ2-2; D is perhaps TRBD2 (6 bases). Trimming took 0 bases from V and 0 from J, leaving 11 bases between them. Germline CDR1 reads SGHTA; CDR2 reads FQGTGA. The CDR3 extends over 17 amino acids. CDR3 nucleotides: TGTGCCAGCAGCTTAACTCCTGTAGCGGCGAACACCGGGGAGCTGTTTTTT. Its protein product is CASSLTPVAANTGELFF.

This clonotype came up a few times. The V gene is TRBV7-2, the J gene TRBJ2-5, with D possibly being TRBD2 (6 bases). The CDR3 runs to 15 residues. Per germline, CDR1 SGHTA and CDR2 FQGNSA. The germline V and J ends were trimmed by 2 bases and 2 bases, with 12 bases remaining between them. For the CDR3, the DNA is TGTGCCAGCAGCTTAAGCCTAGCGCTTCAAGAGACCCAGTACTTC. The encoded protein is CASSLSLALQETQYF.

J is TRBJ2-7 and V is TRBV19; 10 nucleotides match TRBD1. Losses at the gene ends were 5 bases for V and 2 bases for J; bases not matched to a gene: 12. The CDR3 is made up of 17 amino acids. Germline CDR1 and CDR2: LNHDA and SQIVND (reference sequence). CDR3 nucleotides: TGTGCCAGTAGTTCGGGACAGGGGATCCCCACAACCTACGAGCAGTACTTC. Its protein product is CASSSGQGIPTTYEQYF.

This clonotype was recorded at least ten times. The V gene is TRBV19, the J gene TRBJ1-5; D possibly corresponds to TRBD1 (6 bases). CDR1 is LNHDA and CDR2 is SQIVND in the germline V gene (reference sequence). V lost 1 base to trimming and J lost 2 bases, with 12 bases between them. The CDR3 spans 16 residues. CDR3 bases: TGTGCCAGTAGTATAGTGGGGGCGCAGGGCAATCAGCCCCAGCATTTT. Amino acids: CASSIVGAQGNQPQHF.

This chain links TRBV5-8 with TRBJ2-7, with 9 bases that match TRBD1. This CDR3 has 17 amino acids. V lost 1 base and J lost 6; bases outside the gene matches: 14. The germline CDR1 and CDR2 sequences are SGHTS and YDEGEE. CDR3 region: CASSLIGTGTIPREQYF. The CDR3 DNA is TGTGCCAGCAGCTTGATAGGGACAGGGACGATCCCTCGCGAGCAGTACTTC.

This clonotype was detected ten times or more. The V call is TRBV2, the J call TRBJ1-4, with a weak D call TRBD1 (5 bases). Deletions cut 7 bases from V and 7 bases from J, with 19 bases between. The CDR3 runs 15 residues. Germline assignment: CDR1 SNHLY and CDR2 FYNNEI. CDR3 protein: CASTGTGQRGEKLFF. The CDR3 DNA sequence: TGTGCCAGCACGGGAACCGGACAACGGGGTGAAAAACTGTTTTTT.

The chain has TRBV29-1 and TRBJ1-2; 8 bases are a match to TRBD1. With V trimmed by 7 bases and J by 4 bases, 8 bases remained unmatched. The CDR3 runs to 13 residues. Per germline, CDR1 SQVTM and CDR2 ANQGSEA. In DNA form, the CDR3 reads TGCAGCGCGCGGACAGGGATTGGCTATGGCTACACCTTC. Translating it yields CSARTGIGYGYTF.

V is TRBV2 and J is TRBJ2-4, with TRBD2 matching over 13 bases. CDR3 length: 18 amino acids. Losses at the gene ends were 4 bases for V and 6 bases for J; bases not matched to a gene: 12. Germline V gene sequence: CDR1 SNHLY, CDR2 FYNNEI. The CDR3 nucleotides read TGTGCCAGCAGTGGTACTAGCGGGAGGGCCAGTAGGCCAAACATTCAGTACTTC. Protein: CASSGTSGRASRPNIQYF.

This chain connects TRBV20-1 to TRBJ1-2; D uncertain. CDR3 length: 15 residues. The V gene's germline CDR1 is DFQATT and CDR2 SNEGSKA (reference sequence). V lost 0 bases to trimming and J lost 4 bases, with 15 bases between them. CDR3 amino acids: CSAREGYSHFYGYTF. DNA of the CDR3: TGCAGTGCTAGAGAGGGGTACAGTCATTTCTATGGCTACACCTTC.

This clonotype was picked up many times. CDR3 residues: CASSGIWTTGELFF. The CDR3 nucleotides are TGTGCCAGCAGTGGAATTTGGACCACCGGGGAGCTGTTTTTT. The chain combines TRBV25-1 with TRBJ2-2; D is uncertain. With 4 bases removed from V and 4 bases from J, the gap between germline ends came to 10 bases. In germline, CDR1 is MGHDK, CDR2 SYGVNS. The CDR3 sequence is 14 residues long.

This chain links TRBV6-5 with TRBJ2-7; the D gene could be TRBD1 or TRBD2 (5 bases each). With 8 bases removed from V and 0 bases from J, the gap between germline ends came to 14 bases. The CDR3 totals 14 residues. Germline V gene sequence: CDR1 MNHEY, CDR2 SVGAGI. CDR3 DNA sequence: TGTGCCAGCGCTACGGGACGCCTCTCCTACGAGCAGTACTTC. Translated, it gives CASATGRLSYEQYF.

The chain recombines TRBV9 with TRBJ1-2, with 10 bases fitting TRBD1. In germline, CDR1 is SGDLS, CDR2 YYNGEE. The V and J ends lost 2 bases and 6 bases, in that order; junction bases with no gene match: 4. This CDR3 region has 14 residues. CDR3 protein: CASSVGQGLDGYTF. In DNA form, the CDR3 reads TGTGCCAGCAGCGTGGGACAGGGGTTAGATGGCTACACCTTC.

The chain links TRBV19 to TRBJ2-2, with D possibly matching TRBD2 (7 bases). CDR3 size: 15 residues. Germline CDR1 is LNHDA and CDR2 is SQIVND (reference sequence). Trimming stripped 3 bases from V and 6 bases from J, with 14 bases between. The CDR3 DNA follows: TGTGCCAGTAGTATGGGACCGGGGGGCGCCGGGGAGCTGTTTTTT. This translates into CASSMGPGGAGELFF. Based on the CDR3 plus reference TRBV19 and TRBJ2-2, the full variable domain is DGGITQSPKYLFRKEGQNVTLSCEQNLNHDAMYWYRQDPGQGLRLIYYSQIVNDFQKGDIAEGYSVSREKKESFPLTVTSAQKNPTAFYLCASSMGPGGAGELFFGEGSRLTVL.

The V and J genes are TRBV15 and TRBJ2-5; D is undetermined. Germline lookup yields CDR1 LNHNV and CDR2 YYDKDF (reference sequence). The CDR3 sequence is 14 residues long. The germline V and J ends were trimmed by 4 bases and 5 bases, with 14 bases remaining between them. The chain's CDR3 is CATSKMGLQETQYF. The CDR3 DNA reads as TGTGCCACCAGCAAAATGGGCCTCCAGGAGACCCAGTACTTC.

Points on this clonotype: At one end, the junction sequence differs from germline, possibly due to a read error. The gene calls are TRBV5-1 and TRBJ1-4; possibly TRBD1 for D (5 bases). The germline CDR1 and CDR2 sequences are SGHRS and YFSETQ. The CDR3 is 18 residues long. The CDR3 region has the DNA TGCGCCAGCAGCTTGGAGGTGGGGGATAGTAAATTCGATGAAAAACTGTCTTTT. Translation: CASSLEVGDSKFDEKLSF.

Points on this clonotype: This may come from a read error, since a much larger clone is one base off. The chain recombines TRBV7-6 with TRBJ2-7, with a weak D call TRBD1 (5 bases). Germline CDR1 reads SGHVS; CDR2 reads FNYEAQ. The CDR3 has 13 amino acids. DNA of the CDR3: TGTGCCAGCACCAGGGTTATCTCGTACGAGCAGTGCTTC. It yields the protein CASTRVISYEQCF.

Notes on this clonotype: Possible read error: a much larger clone is one base away. J is TRBJ1-1 and V is TRBV20-1; a weak D match, TRBD1 (5 bases). The CDR3 is 16 amino acids. Germline V CDR1 and CDR2: DFQATT, SNEGSKA (reference sequence). The DNA of the CDR3 is TGCAGTGCTAGAGAAACCGGGACCCAACGAGACACTGAAGCTTCCTTT. Protein: CSARETGTQRDTEASF.

The J gene is TRBJ1-2, the V gene TRBV20-1; no reliable D call. Germline CDR1 DFQATT, CDR2 SNEGSKA (reference sequence). The V and J ends lost 4 bases and 7 bases respectively, with 10 bases between them. This CDR3 region has 11 residues. The CDR3 loop reads CSANDGSGYTF. Written as DNA, the CDR3 is TGCAGTGCTAATGACGGGAGTGGCTACACCTTC.

This clonotype was seen only once. The rearrangement links TRBV12-3 or TRBV12-4 to TRBJ1-4, with TRBD1 matching 7 bases. This CDR3 is built from 16 residues. The ends lost 2 bases at V and 5 bases at J; junction bases unmatched: 8. The CDR3 bases are TGTGCCAGCAGTTTATATATGGCAGGGGGGAATGAAAAACTGTTTTTT. This gives the protein CASSLYMAGGNEKLFF.

CDR3 amino acids: CAISEIGTGWDTEAFF. For the CDR3, the DNA is TGTGCCATCAGTGAGATAGGGACCGGATGGGACACTGAAGCTTTCTTT. The chain has TRBV10-3 and TRBJ1-1; D might be TRBD1 (5 bases). The CDR3 covers 16 residues. Trimming removed 2 bases from V and 3 bases from J, with 16 bases in between. Germline CDR1 ENHRY, CDR2 SYGVKD.

V and J are TRBV20-1 and TRBJ1-1; tentative D call: TRBD1 (6 bases). From germline, CDR1 is DFQATT and CDR2 SNEGSKA (reference sequence). V lost 5 bases and J lost 3, with 16 bases in between. The CDR3 is 14 amino acids. CDR3 DNA: TGCAGTGCTTGGGGGTGGAGGGGGGACACTGAAGCTTTCTTT. Translated: CSAWGWRGDTEAFF.

The chain combines TRBV11-2 with TRBJ2-2; TRBD2 might be the D (5 bases). CDR1 is SGHAT and CDR2 is FQNNGV in the germline V gene. Trimming left V 0 bases short and J 4 bases short, with 9 bases between. The CDR3 has 15 residues. The CDR3 spells CASSLEIGLTGELFF. The CDR3 DNA reads TGTGCCAGCAGCTTAGAGATAGGACTCACCGGGGAGCTGTTTTTT.

The rearrangement joins TRBV5-6 to TRBJ1-2; D might be TRBD1 (6 bases). The CDR3 is made up of 15 amino acids. Trimming removed 4 bases at V and 8 bases at J, with 21 bases between. Per the germline V gene, CDR1 is SGHDT and CDR2 is YYEEEE. In DNA, the CDR3 is TGTGCCAGCAGCCGCTACAGGGAGACGCGTTGGGGCTACACCTTC. Translation gives CASSRYRETRWGYTF.

Only one count was recorded for this clonotype. The final CDR3 position lacks the conserved phenylalanine or tryptophan, pointing to a likely read error. J is TRBJ1-2 and V is TRBV7-9, with a weak D call TRBD1 (5 bases). The germline V gene has CDR1 SEHNR and CDR2 FQNEAQ (reference sequence). V shed 2 bases and J shed 4 bases, with 20 bases lying between them. CDR3 length: 17 residues. DNA for the CDR3: TGTGCCAGCAGCTTACCTCGCGGCAGGGAGGTCGGCTATGGCTACACCCTC. Encoded protein: CASSLPRGREVGYGYTL.

Remarks on this clonotype: This may be a read error: a much more frequent sequence differs by one nucleotide. The rearrangement links TRBV9 to TRBJ1-5; 7 bases agree with TRBD1. J lost 6 bases, V lost 4 bases, and 13 bases had no gene match. In germline, CDR1 is SGDLS, CDR2 YYNGEE. The CDR3 covers 16 residues. The CDR3 DNA follows: TGTGCCAGCAGCTTAGGTCGGCAGGGGGACAGTCAGCCCCAGCATTTT. As protein: CASSLGRQGDSQPQHF.

Many counts were recorded for this clonotype. The CDR3: CATSPRQAGGRDEQYF. CDR3 sequence (DNA): TGTGCCACCAGCCCTAGGCAGGCGGGAGGTCGAGACGAGCAGTACTTC. The rearrangement joins TRBV15 to TRBJ2-7, with 8 bases fitting TRBD2. This CDR3 comprises 16 residues. V gave up 5 bases and J gave up 5 bases; unmatched junction bases: 14. CDR1 and CDR2 from the germline V gene are LNHNV and YYDKDF (reference sequence).

The rearrangement joins TRBV10-3 to TRBJ2-5; TRBD2 is a possible D gene (6 bases). Trimming removed 2 bases at V and 2 bases at J, with 9 bases between. Germline CDR1 is ENHRY and CDR2 is SYGVKD. The CDR3 totals 14 residues. CDR3 in DNA: TGTGCCATCAGTGAGCTCGGGACTCAAGAGACCCAGTACTTC. Translation gives CAISELGTQETQYF.

There are many counts of this clonotype. V is TRBV7-8 and J is TRBJ1-2, with D possibly being TRBD1 (5 bases). CDR3 length equals 15 residues. CDR1 and CDR2 (germline): SGHVS, FQNEAQ. Deletions cut 1 base from V and 5 bases from J, with 14 bases between. CDR3 region: CASSLEWGPGYGYTF. DNA of the CDR3: TGTGCCAGCAGCTTAGAGTGGGGCCCAGGGTATGGCTACACCTTC. The variable domain in full, completed from reference TRBV7-8 and TRBJ1-2, reads GAGVSQSPRYKVAKRGQDVALRCDPISGHVSLFWYQQALGQGPEFLTYFQNEAQLDKSGLPSDRFFAERPEGSVSTLKIQRTQQEDSAVYLCASSLEWGPGYGYTFGSGTRLTVV.

The chain links TRBV6-5 to TRBJ2-5; D gene unclear. Germline V gene sequence: CDR1 MNHEY, CDR2 SVGAGI. V dropped 5 bases and J dropped 6 bases, with 13 bases sitting between them. The length of the CDR3 is 13 residues. This CDR3 reads CASSPRSLQTQYF. DNA of the CDR3: TGTGCCAGCAGTCCCCGGAGTTTACAGACCCAGTACTTC.

About this clonotype itself: One junction end does not reproduce the germline sequence, and a read error may be involved. The chain has TRBV20-1 and TRBJ1-2; 7 positions agree with TRBD1. The CDR3 contains 15 residues. The germline gives CDR1 DFQATT, CDR2 SNEGSKA (reference sequence). CDR3 residues: CCAVRDRRDWGGYTF. The CDR3 DNA is TGCTGTGCTGTACGGGACAGACGTGATTGGGGTGGCTACACCTTC.